This T cell receptor beta chain was sequenced in a study of cytomegalovirus exposure and HLA in healthy donors. V gave up 2 bases and J gave up 2 bases, with 8 bases separating them. Germline CDR1 and CDR2: SGHDT and YYEEEE. The CDR3 loop spans 13 amino acids. With 60 Vbeta and 13 Jbeta primers, the PCR was carried out. Using immunoSEQ multiplex PCR, the repertoire was profiled, and TCRdb retains in-frame clones only, with some absent. Among about 190,000 clones, 75% to 90% were seen once, and the ten largest hold around 1.6%. The V and J genes are TRBV5-6 and TRBJ2-7; D is unresolved. This TCR derives from a man aged 50 or older in good health and CMV-seronegative. The sequenced sample consisted of PBMCs. The CDR3 sequence: CASSFADTYEQYF. CDR3 bases: TGTGCCAGCAGCTTTGCAGATACCTACGAGCAGTACTTC.